These 8 T cell receptor beta chains came from one sample sequenced in a study of T-cell reconstitution after alpha-beta-depleted transplantation in children. This sample's TCRbeta library carried unique molecular identifier barcodes. Using its own MiXCR run on the PCR reads, TCRdb lists one record per CDR3 protein. The repertoire holds fewer than 400,000 distinct CDR3 sequences, with over 20% as singletons. Sequences were derived from PBMCs, mostly from graft donor cells, sampled 180 days after TCRalphabeta/CD19-depleted stem cell transplant. These receptors originate from a male patient younger than 18 who had a stem cell transplant for acute lymphoblastic leukemia, so the T cells may come from the graft donor.

With regard to this clonotype: Because it lacks the conserved phenylalanine or tryptophan at the end, this CDR3 is likely a read error. The DNA is omitted, as the CDR3 cannot be located on it reliably, and the CDR3 follows TCRdb's listing. The chain carries TRBV2 and TRBJ1-2. Per germline, CDR1 SNHLY and CDR2 FYNNEI. Both ends counted, the CDR3 spans 11 residues. The CDR3 loop reads CASSTSYRRRL.

The table lists this clonotype with a few counts. This sequence joins TRBV5-6 and TRBJ1-6; the match to TRBD1 covers 8 bases. Germline V gene lookup returns CDR1 SGHDT and CDR2 YYEEEE. V was clipped by 0 bases and J by 7 bases; unmatched bases: 0. The CDR3 loop spans 14 amino acids. The CDR3 reads CASSLGDRNSPLHF. The DNA of the CDR3 is TGTGCCAGCAGCTTGGGGGACAGGAATTCACCCCTCCACTTT.

This clonotype was seen only a few times. The chain employs TRBV27 and TRBJ2-5; TRBD2 might be the D (7 bases). Looked up from germline, CDR1 is MNHEY and CDR2 is SMNVEV (reference sequence). V lost 2 bases to trimming and J lost 2 bases, with 9 bases between them. The CDR3 loop spans 14 amino acids. This CDR3 is CASSLGRGQETQYF. In DNA form, the CDR3 reads TGTGCCAGCAGTTTAGGGAGGGGGCAAGAGACCCAGTACTTC.

This clonotype was picked up many times. The chain uses TRBV12-3 or TRBV12-4 and TRBJ2-2, with 14 nucleotides matching TRBD2. The CDR3 is 15 residues long. The junction had 0 bases not matched to a gene; V was cut back by 4 bases and J by 5 bases. This chain's CDR3 is CASSWTSGRTGELFF. The CDR3, as DNA: TGTGCCAGCAGTTGGACTAGCGGGAGGACCGGGGAGCTGTTTTTT.

This chain connects TRBV7-8 to TRBJ1-2; perhaps TRBD1 as D (5 bases). This CDR3 has 14 amino acids. Germline V lookup: CDR1 SGHVS, CDR2 FQNEAQ. V dropped 5 bases and J dropped 4 bases, with 14 bases sitting between them. In DNA form, the CDR3 reads TGTGCCAGCAGCACCGACAGTTTTTCCTATGGCTACACCTTC. Translating gives CASSTDSFSYGYTF. The entire variable domain, with the rest obtained from reference TRBV7-8 and TRBJ1-2, is as follows: GAGVSQSPRYKVAKRGQDVALRCDPISGHVSLFWYQQALGQGPEFLTYFQNEAQLDKSGLPSDRFFAERPEGSVSTLKIQRTQQEDSAVYLCASSTDSFSYGYTFGSGTRLTVV.

This clonotype has more than one count but fewer than ten. V and J are TRBV18 and TRBJ1-2; 11 nucleotides line up with TRBD1. Looked up from germline, CDR1 is KGHSH and CDR2 is LQKENI. The CDR3 totals 15 residues. V gave up 4 bases and J gave up 6 bases; unmatched junction bases: 7. The CDR3 region is CASSLPGQGEDGYTF. The CDR3 coding sequence is TGTGCCAGCTCACTTCCGGGACAGGGGGAAGATGGCTACACCTTC.

The CDR3 nucleotides read TGCGCCAGCAGCTTGTATGGACTAGCGCGGGGAAACAATGAGCAGTTCTTC. Residues: CASSLYGLARGNNEQFF. V is TRBV5-1 and J is TRBJ2-1, with 9 bases aligning to TRBD2. Germline V lookup: CDR1 SGHRS, CDR2 YFSETQ. With 1 base clipped from V and 5 bases from J, the junction kept 10 bases outside the gene matches. The CDR3 has 17 residues.

The chain couples TRBV7-2 to TRBJ1-5, with 8 bases identical to TRBD1. Unmatched junction bases numbered 8, after V lost 1 base and J lost 6 bases. The CDR3 runs to 16 residues. Germline CDR1 SGHTA, CDR2 FQGNSA. Here the CDR3 reads CASSLVDRVSGQPQHF. CDR3 in DNA: TGTGCCAGCAGCTTAGTGGACAGGGTTAGTGGTCAGCCCCAGCATTTT.